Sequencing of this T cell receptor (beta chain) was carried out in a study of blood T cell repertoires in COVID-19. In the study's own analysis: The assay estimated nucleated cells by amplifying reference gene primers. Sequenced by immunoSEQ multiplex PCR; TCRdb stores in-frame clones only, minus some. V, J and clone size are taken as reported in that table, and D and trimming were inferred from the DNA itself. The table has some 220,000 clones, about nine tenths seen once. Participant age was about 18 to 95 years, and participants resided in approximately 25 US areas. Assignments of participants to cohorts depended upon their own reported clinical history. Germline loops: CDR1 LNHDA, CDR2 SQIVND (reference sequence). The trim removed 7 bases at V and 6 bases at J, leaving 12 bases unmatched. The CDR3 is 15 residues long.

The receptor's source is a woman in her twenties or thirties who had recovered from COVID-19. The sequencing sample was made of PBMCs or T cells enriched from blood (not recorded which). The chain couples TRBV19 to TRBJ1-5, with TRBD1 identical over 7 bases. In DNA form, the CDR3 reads TGTGCCAGTATTCCTGACAGGGATGCTAGTCAGCCCCAGCATTTT. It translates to CASIPDRDASQPQHF.